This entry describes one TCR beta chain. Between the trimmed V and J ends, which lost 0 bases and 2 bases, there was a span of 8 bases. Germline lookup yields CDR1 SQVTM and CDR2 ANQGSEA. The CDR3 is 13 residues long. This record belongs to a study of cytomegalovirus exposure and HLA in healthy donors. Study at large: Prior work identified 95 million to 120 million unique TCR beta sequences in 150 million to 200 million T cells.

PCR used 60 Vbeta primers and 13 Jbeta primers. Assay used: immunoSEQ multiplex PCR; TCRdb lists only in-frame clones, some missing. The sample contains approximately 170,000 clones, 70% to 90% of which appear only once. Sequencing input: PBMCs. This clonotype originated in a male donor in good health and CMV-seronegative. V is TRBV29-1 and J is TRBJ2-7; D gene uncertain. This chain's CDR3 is CSVEDTQTYEQYF. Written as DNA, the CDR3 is TGCAGCGTTGAAGATACGCAGACCTACGAGCAGTACTTC.